A single sample gave rise to the 25 T cell receptor beta chains below, sequenced in a study of blood T cell repertoires in COVID-19. This table comes from immunoSEQ multiplex PCR, and its TCRdb copy is limited to in-frame clones, with some not included. The table has about 86,000 clones, more than 85% seen once; the top ten hold 0.9% to 1.5%. The sample comprised PBMCs or T cells enriched from blood (not recorded which). The receptors were gathered from a woman aged 45-65 years with acute COVID-19.

This clone occurred once. The chain joins TRBV11-2 to TRBJ2-7; no clear D gene. The V gene lost 5 bases and the J gene lost 2 bases, with 10 bases spanning the gap. Germline V gives CDR1 SGHAT, CDR2 FQNNGV. The CDR3 consists of 13 residues. The CDR3 sequence: CASSLGLAYEQYF. The CDR3 DNA sequence: TGTGCCAGCAGCCTGGGCCTGGCCTACGAGCAGTACTTC.

The CDR3 region is CASSPGGRGPEAFF. The CDR3 DNA sequence: TGTGCCAGCAGCCCCGGGGGGAGGGGACCTGAAGCTTTCTTT. The rearrangement links TRBV28 to TRBJ1-1; weak D call: TRBD1 (5 bases). The CDR3 length is 14 residues. From germline, CDR1 is MDHEN and CDR2 SYDVKM. Trimming removed 6 bases at V and 6 bases at J, with 17 bases between.

This chain uses TRBV2 with TRBJ1-2; 9 bases match TRBD1. The CDR3 has 18 amino acids. CDR1 and CDR2 from the germline V gene are SNHLY and FYNNEI. After removal of 2 bases from V and 5 bases from J, the junction contained 15 bases not matched to a gene. In DNA, the CDR3 is TGTGCCAGCAGTGAACCCGGGACAGGGAGTATTTCGTGGTATGGCTACACCTTC. Residues: CASSEPGTGSISWYGYTF.

V gene TRBV30 combines with J gene TRBJ1-6; perhaps TRBD1 as D (5 bases). Per germline, CDR1 GTSNPN and CDR2 SVGIG (reference sequence). The CDR3 has 14 amino acids. V was pared by 0 bases and J by 7 bases, with 10 bases between. The CDR3: CAWSVGQGNSPLHF. The CDR3 DNA reads as TGTGCCTGGAGTGTGGGGCAGGGAAATTCACCCCTCCACTTT.

J is TRBJ1-1 and V is TRBV19; 12 nucleotides match TRBD1. CDR3 length: 15 residues. Losses at the gene ends were 5 bases for V and 3 bases for J; bases not matched to a gene: 4. CDR1 and CDR2 from the germline V gene are LNHDA and SQIVND (reference sequence). The CDR3 loop reads CASSGTGGFDTEAFF. CDR3 coding DNA: TGTGCCAGTAGTGGGACAGGGGGCTTCGACACTGAAGCTTTCTTT. Full variable domain (rest looked up from reference TRBV19 and TRBJ1-1): DGGITQSPKYLFRKEGQNVTLSCEQNLNHDAMYWYRQDPGQGLRLIYYSQIVNDFQKGDIAEGYSVSREKKESFPLTVTSAQKNPTAFYLCASSGTGGFDTEAFFGQGTRLTVV.

The V and J genes are TRBV7-2 and TRBJ1-2, with TRBD1 identical over 7 bases. Germline V CDR1 and CDR2: SGHTA, FQGNSA. CDR3 length: 13 amino acids. With V trimmed by 5 bases and J by 5 bases, 5 bases remained unmatched. The CDR3 DNA reads as TGTGCCAGCAGCCCTGACAGGGCATATGGCTACACCTTC. Residues: CASSPDRAYGYTF.

This clone was recorded only once. This chain connects TRBV9 to TRBJ2-7, with TRBD2 matching 14 bases. Unmatched junction bases numbered 2, after V lost 3 bases and J lost 3 bases. Germline CDR1 reads SGDLS; CDR2 reads YYNGEE. The CDR3 contains 15 residues. CDR3: CASSAGLAGDYEQYF. CDR3 nucleotide sequence: TGTGCCAGCAGCGCGGGACTAGCGGGGGACTACGAGCAGTACTTC.

V gene TRBV5-1 combines with J gene TRBJ2-6; perhaps TRBD2 as D (6 bases). Germline CDR1 and CDR2: SGHRS and YFSETQ. The V and J ends lost 4 bases and 0 bases respectively, with 14 bases between them. CDR3 length: 17 residues. In DNA, the CDR3 is TGCGCCAGCAGCCGACCGCCGGGGGACTCTGGGGCCAACGTCCTGACTTTC. Translation: CASSRPPGDSGANVLTF.

The chain carries TRBV19 and TRBJ2-6; TRBD2 agrees at 10 bases. After removal of 3 bases from V and 2 bases from J, the junction contained 7 bases not matched to a gene. CDR1 is LNHDA, CDR2 SQIVND, per germline (reference sequence). The CDR3 runs 18 residues. The DNA for the CDR3 is TGTGCCAGTAGTATTTGGGCTAGCGGGAGAGCTGGGGCCAACGTCCTGACTTTC. Translation: CASSIWASGRAGANVLTF.

The gene calls are TRBV27 and TRBJ1-3; the D gene is possibly TRBD1 (6 bases). The CDR3 covers 17 residues. The V end was cut by 5 bases, the J end by 0 bases, with 17 bases between. The germline V gene encodes CDR1 MNHEY and CDR2 SMNVEV (reference sequence). CDR3 sequence: CASSPYRERASGNTIYF. In DNA, the CDR3 is TGTGCCAGCAGTCCCTACAGGGAACGCGCCTCTGGAAACACCATATATTTT.

This clone was recorded a few times. V gene TRBV30 combines with J gene TRBJ1-2, with unresolved D. V lost 2 bases and J 5 bases, leaving 15 bases between the germline ends. The CDR3 is 14 residues long. Germline V gene lookup returns CDR1 GTSNPN and CDR2 SVGIG (reference sequence). The CDR3: CAWSPSTLQYGYTF. The CDR3 nucleotides read TGTGCCTGGAGTCCATCGACGCTACAGTATGGCTACACCTTC.

This chain uses TRBV25-1 with TRBJ1-5, with 9 bases fitting TRBD1. Unmatched junction bases numbered 13, after V lost 4 bases and J lost 6 bases. The germline gives CDR1 MGHDK, CDR2 SYGVNS. The CDR3 sequence is 17 residues long. The CDR3 DNA reads as TGTGCCAGCAGTGGCTCCCCGGGACAGGGTTGGTTTCAGCCCCAGCATTTT. Translation gives CASSGSPGQGWFQPQHF.

The rearrangement uses TRBV5-1 and TRBJ2-1; TRBD2 agrees at 9 bases. The V gene's germline CDR1 is SGHRS and CDR2 YFSETQ. J lost 10 bases, V lost 0 bases, and 14 bases had no gene match. The CDR3 sequence is 17 residues long. Here the CDR3 reads CASSLGVSLAGFGEQFF. CDR3 nucleotide sequence: TGCGCCAGCAGCTTGGGGGTGAGTCTAGCGGGATTCGGCGAGCAGTTCTTC.

The rearrangement joins TRBV6-5 to TRBJ1-6, with D unresolved. Per germline, CDR1 MNHEY and CDR2 SVGAGI. The V end was cut by 8 bases, the J end by 8 bases, with 13 bases between. CDR3 length: 13 residues. The CDR3 is CASANRAYSPLHF. CDR3 nucleotide sequence: TGTGCCAGCGCGAACAGAGCTTATTCACCCCTCCACTTT.

This chain links TRBV7-2 with TRBJ2-1; 10 positions match TRBD2. This CDR3 region has 15 residues. Unmatched junction bases numbered 7, after V lost 5 bases and J lost 6 bases. The germline CDR1 and CDR2 sequences are SGHTA and FQGNSA. The CDR3: CASSPLAGKANEQFF. Written as DNA, the CDR3 is TGTGCCAGCAGCCCACTAGCGGGAAAAGCCAATGAGCAGTTCTTC. The whole variable domain, remainder taken from reference TRBV7-2 and TRBJ2-1, is GAGVSQSPSNKVTEKGKDVELRCDPISGHTALYWYRQSLGQGLEFLIYFQGNSAPDKSGLPSDRFSAERTGGSVSTLTIQRTQQEDSAVYLCASSPLAGKANEQFFGPGTRLTVL.

CDR3 DNA: TGTGCCAGCAGTTTAGGGCAGGGAGGATTAGAGACCCAGTACTTC. Translated: CASSLGQGGLETQYF. This chain connects TRBV2 to TRBJ2-5; a weak D match, TRBD2 (6 bases). The CDR3 loop spans 15 amino acids. Germline CDR1 and CDR2: SNHLY and FYNNEI. V shed 5 bases and J shed 4 bases, with 17 bases lying between them.

This chain uses TRBV5-6 with TRBJ2-7; 8 bases are shared with TRBD1. The CDR3 runs 14 residues. Per the germline V gene, CDR1 is SGHDT and CDR2 is YYEEEE. Unmatched junction bases numbered 4, after V lost 3 bases and J lost 2 bases. The CDR3 DNA reads as TGTGCCAGCAGCTGGACAGGGCAACCCTACGAGCAGTACTTC. Amino acids: CASSWTGQPYEQYF. Variable domain in full (rest from reference TRBV5-6 and TRBJ2-7): DAGVTQSPTHLIKTRGQQVTLRCSPKSGHDTVSWYQQALGQGPQFIFQYYEEEERQRGNFPDRFSGHQFPNYSSELNVNALLLGDSALYLCASSWTGQPYEQYFGPGTRLTVT.

The chain joins TRBV3-1 (or the pseudogene TRBV3-2) to TRBJ2-7; no definite D call. V lost 5 bases, J lost 3 bases, and 17 bases lay in between. CDR3 size: 15 residues. Germline values: CDR1 LGHDT, CDR2 YNNKEL (reference sequence). The CDR3 loop is CASSRASVVDYEQYF. The CDR3 bases are TGTGCCAGCAGCAGAGCTTCCGTGGTCGACTACGAGCAGTACTTC.

This clone has a single count. This chain connects TRBV4-1 to TRBJ1-4; possibly TRBD1 for D (6 bases). The germline V gene encodes CDR1 MGHRA and CDR2 YSYEKL. The CDR3 is 16 amino acids. Trimming removed 1 base from V and 0 bases from J, with 9 bases in between. The CDR3 DNA follows: TGCGCCAGCAGCCAAGGGACAGTTGCAACTAATGAAAAACTGTTTTTT. It specifies CASSQGTVATNEKLFF.

The V call is TRBV6-6, the J call TRBJ2-2; maybe TRBD2 (6 bases). Trimming cost V 6 bases and J 8 bases, with 34 bases left between them. CDR1 is MNHNY and CDR2 is SVGAGI in the germline V gene (reference sequence). This CDR3 is 20 amino acids long. The CDR3 spells CASSRSAAASAEPLLGELFF. CDR3 nucleotides: TGTGCCAGCAGCCGATCCGCCGCTGCTAGCGCAGAACCCCTACTGGGGGAGCTGTTTTTT.

The V call is TRBV27, the J call TRBJ1-1, with D uncertain. CDR1 MNHEY and CDR2 SMNVEV come from the germline V gene (reference sequence). Trimming pared 3 bases from V and 3 bases from J, leaving 8 bases between. The CDR3 length is 13 residues. The CDR3: CASSFGQDTEAFF. CDR3 DNA sequence: TGTGCCAGCAGTTTTGGTCAGGACACTGAAGCTTTCTTT.

The genes are TRBV14 and TRBJ2-1; TRBD2 matches 7 bases. Germline trimming cut 1 base from V and 3 bases from J; bases unmatched to any gene: 9. Germline V gene lookup returns CDR1 SGHDN and CDR2 FVKESK. The CDR3 spans 17 residues. CDR3 in amino acids: CASSQASGRGNYNEQFF. CDR3 sequence (DNA): TGTGCCAGCAGCCAAGCCTCGGGGAGGGGAAACTACAATGAGCAGTTCTTC.

The rearrangement joins TRBV30 to TRBJ1-5, with D possibly being TRBD1 (5 bases). V lost 2 bases and J 1 base, leaving 18 bases between the germline ends. The CDR3 sequence is 17 residues long. Per the germline V gene, CDR1 is GTSNPN and CDR2 is SVGIG (reference sequence). In DNA form, the CDR3 reads TGTGCCTGGAGTCGGCCCCCGTGGGGCCAAAGCAATCAGCCCCAGCATTTT. It yields the protein CAWSRPPWGQSNQPQHF.

The chain couples TRBV15 to TRBJ1-6; the match to TRBD1 covers 10 bases. This CDR3 has 14 residues. CDR1 is LNHNV and CDR2 is YYDKDF in the germline V gene (reference sequence). V lost 3 bases and J lost 7; bases outside the gene matches: 0. The CDR3 DNA follows: TGTGCCACCAGCAGGGACAGGGGGAATTCACCCCTCCACTTT. Its translation: CATSRDRGNSPLHF. The whole variable domain, remainder taken from reference TRBV15 and TRBJ1-6, is DAMVIQNPRYQVTQFGKPVTLSCSQTLNHNVMYWYQQKSSQAPKLLFHYYDKDFNNEADTPDNFQSRRPNTSFCFLDIRSPGLGDTAMYLCATSRDRGNSPLHFGNGTRLTVT.

The V call is TRBV19, the J call TRBJ2-2; the D gene is possibly TRBD2 (6 bases). Trimming stripped 9 bases from V and 7 bases from J, with 9 bases between. The CDR3 length is 11 residues. Germline V gene data show CDR1 as LNHDA and CDR2 as SQIVND (reference sequence). The CDR3 DNA reads as TGTGCCAGCCGGGGGATCGGGGAGCTGTTTTTT. This sequence encodes CASRGIGELFF.